This T cell receptor beta chain was recovered during a study of regulatory dendritic cells for organ transplantation. The study, taken as a whole, reports: Memory CD8+ clonal expansion seemed more limited with regulatory than mature dendritic cells. Considerable individual heterogeneity was seen in alloreactive memory CD8+ T cells. Naive T cells showed high diversity, memory cells less, memory CD8+ least.

Note on this clone: The antigen is not known.

Memory T cells were CD45RO+, naive were CD45RA+, sorted by FACS. Germline loops: CDR1 MDHEN, CDR2 SYDVKM. The CDR3 consists of 13 residues. Trimming left V 6 bases short and J 2 bases short, with 8 bases between. Measured with immunoSEQ multiplex PCR; TCRdb has only the in-frame clones, and not every one. The sample carries almost 35,000 clones, 85% to 90% recorded once. The sample consisted of naive CD4+ T cells from blood. The subset was: CD45RA+ naive T cells. This sequence originates from a human donor in good health. The chain recombines TRBV28 with TRBJ1-5; no definite D call. The CDR3 region is CASSSGGNQPQHF. CDR3 nucleotide sequence: TGTGCCAGCAGCTCCGGGGGCAATCAGCCCCAGCATTTT.